This T cell receptor (beta chain) originates from a study of cytomegalovirus exposure and HLA in healthy donors. CDR1 and CDR2 (germline): MNHNS, SASEGT. V lost 2 bases, J lost 7 bases, and 11 bases lay in between. The CDR3 loop spans 13 amino acids. The PCR made use of 60 Vbeta and 13 Jbeta primers. Assay used: immunoSEQ multiplex PCR; TCRdb lists only in-frame clones, some missing. The data hold 60,000 to 70,000 clones, with around 80% observed a single time. This sequence joins TRBV6-1 and TRBJ2-5; tentatively, D is TRBD2 (5 bases). This sequence originates from a man aged 35 to 55 in good health and CMV-seronegative. The sequencing sample was made of PBMCs. CDR3 in amino acids: CASSESSPGTQYF. CDR3 nucleotide sequence: TGTGCCAGCAGTGAATCTAGCCCAGGGACCCAGTACTTC.